This TCR beta chain was recovered during a study of CD8 T cells in ankylosing spondylitis. General observations from the study: Disease-linked clones were found to be CD8+ and relatively rare in peripheral blood.

The CDR3 has 14 residues. V lost 5 bases and J lost 10; bases outside the gene matches: 16. Per germline, CDR1 DFQATT and CDR2 SNEGSKA (reference sequence). Molecular-barcoded quantitative 5'-RACE produced these TCR beta libraries. TCRdb redid the calling of the 5' RACE reads with MiXCR, one entry per CDR3 protein. The sample lists 250,000 to 300,000 distinct CDR3 sequences; about 20% were seen once. Comments on this clonotype: The antigen is undetermined.

The specimen was blood, either unsorted or a sorted T cell fraction (not recorded which). The receptor comes from a male donor with ankylosing spondylitis or in good health (not recorded which). The rearrangement links TRBV20-1 to TRBJ2-5, with 7 bases fitting TRBD1. CDR3 region: CSADREGRGDGQYF. The CDR3 coding sequence is TGCAGTGCTGACAGGGAAGGGAGAGGGGATGGCCAGTACTTC.